Listed here is a single T cell receptor beta chain. As yet, its antigen is unknown. Clones were read by immunoSEQ multiplex PCR, and TCRdb kept only the in-frame ones, dropping some. This table has about 680,000 clones, approximately 75% appearing once. The V gene's germline CDR1 is KGHSH and CDR2 LQKENI. The CDR3 runs 16 residues. Trimming took 1 base from V and 3 from J; bases not matched to a gene: 6. The data derive from a study of shared clonotypes between healthy human individuals. General study findings and limits: Rarefaction demonstrated incomplete sorted-subset sequencing despite large depth. Naive CD4 clonotype sharing across four donors was around 5.5%. Compared with memory subsets, naive subsets generally had larger estimated richness.

The source is a woman aged 30 to 39 in good health. The sequenced material came from memory CD4+ T cells sorted from blood. Subset specified: CD45RA-negative fraction. The chain links TRBV18 to TRBJ1-1, with TRBD1 identical over 9 bases. This chain's CDR3 is CASSPRLQGADTEAFF. Written as DNA, the CDR3 is TGTGCCAGCTCACCACGTCTACAGGGGGCGGACACTGAAGCTTTCTTT.